This T cell receptor (beta chain) was found in a study of cytotoxic CD8 clonotypes in ibrutinib-treated CLL. On the study more broadly: The study included roughly 10 relapsed/refractory and 15 treatment-naive patients; roughly 18 had IGHV unmutated disease. After median roughly 70 months, approximately 14 stayed in remission, approximately twelve progressed; responses approximately 24 partial, 2 complete.

Sequencing was performed with immunoSEQ multiplex PCR; in TCRdb, only in-frame clones are kept and a portion is missing. The sample includes around 50,000 clones, 55% to 70% seen only once; the top ten take roughly 21%. Findings and caveats of the study: Contraction or stability on treatment was seen for public clonotypes, which were uncommon. Lymph node repertoires were not studied, and sampling times were unmatched.

This clone has just a few counts. Its antigen is currently unknown. This CDR3 contains 13 residues. Germline V gene lookup returns CDR1 LNHDA and CDR2 SQIVND (reference sequence). V was pared by 6 bases and J by 2 bases, with 5 bases between. The sequenced sample was PBMCs, obtained after 24 months of ibrutinib treatment. The receptor was isolated from a human donor with chronic lymphocytic leukemia. V is TRBV19 and J is TRBJ2-6; D not certain. The CDR3: CASRDAGANVLTF. The DNA of the CDR3 is TGTGCCAGTAGGGACGCTGGGGCCAACGTCCTGACTTTC.